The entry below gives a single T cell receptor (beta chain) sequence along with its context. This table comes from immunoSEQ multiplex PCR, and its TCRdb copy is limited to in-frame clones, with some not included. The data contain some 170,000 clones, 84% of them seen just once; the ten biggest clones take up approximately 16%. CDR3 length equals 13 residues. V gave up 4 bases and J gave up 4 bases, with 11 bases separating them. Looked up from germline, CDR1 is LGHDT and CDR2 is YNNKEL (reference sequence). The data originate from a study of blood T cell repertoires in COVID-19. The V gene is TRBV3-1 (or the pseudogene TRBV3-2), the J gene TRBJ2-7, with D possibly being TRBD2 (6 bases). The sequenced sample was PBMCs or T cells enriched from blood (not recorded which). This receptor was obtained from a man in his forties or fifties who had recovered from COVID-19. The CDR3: CASSPRLVYEQYF. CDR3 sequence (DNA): TGTGCCAGCAGCCCCCGACTAGTTTACGAGCAGTACTTC.